These 5 T cell receptor beta chains share one sample of origin, sequenced in a study of T-cell memory formation after mild COVID-19. TCRdb used MiXCR to reprocess the 5' RACE reads, holding one entry per CDR3 protein. This table has hundreds of thousands of distinct CDR3 sequences, more than 20% appearing once. Material for sequencing was PBMCs or a T cell subset sorted from them (not recorded which). The receptors come from an adult woman who had mild COVID-19 (a few samples of this study predate the infection). Cell type and time point are not known.

The rearrangement links TRBV15 to TRBJ2-3; TRBD2 aligns across 8 bases. J was trimmed by 5 bases and V by 6 bases; bases with no gene match: 7. The CDR3 runs 14 residues. CDR1 and CDR2 (germline): LNHNV, YYDKDF (reference sequence). The CDR3 reads CATSAGGSLDTQYF. The CDR3 nucleotides are TGTGCCACCAGTGCGGGAGGTAGCTTAGATACGCAGTATTTT.

This clonotype has more than one count but fewer than ten. The chain couples TRBV6-1 to TRBJ2-3, with 9 positions matching TRBD1. Per germline, CDR1 MNHNS and CDR2 SASEGT. The CDR3 loop spans 13 amino acids. V gave up 4 bases and J gave up 5 bases; unmatched junction bases: 1. CDR3 amino acids: CASSVDRGDTQYF. CDR3 DNA sequence: TGTGCCAGCAGTGTGGACAGGGGAGATACGCAGTATTTT.

This clonotype has more than one count but fewer than ten. This clone may be a read error of a much larger clone one base away. The chain couples TRBV7-3 to TRBJ2-1; D is possibly TRBD1 or TRBD2 (5 bases each). V gave up 1 base and J gave up 0 bases, with 10 bases separating them. The CDR3 is 16 residues long. The V gene's germline CDR1 is SGHTA and CDR2 FQGTGA. CDR3 loop: CASSLRSGSSYNEQFF. The CDR3 coding sequence is TGTGCCAGCAGCTTAAGGTCAGGGAGCTCCTACAATGAGCAGTTCTTC.

The rearrangement joins TRBV7-2 to TRBJ1-4; a possible D gene is TRBD1 (5 bases). The CDR3 spans 16 residues. The germline CDR1 and CDR2 sequences are SGHTA and FQGNSA. Trimming removed 1 base from V and 6 bases from J, with 15 bases in between. CDR3 in amino acids: CASSLDHGRVDEKLFF. The CDR3 bases are TGTGCCAGCAGCTTAGATCATGGCAGGGTCGATGAAAAACTGTTTTTT.

This clonotype was counted a few times. The chain is built from TRBV29-1 and TRBJ2-1; 15 nucleotides agree with TRBD2. The length of the CDR3 is 15 residues. The germline CDR1 and CDR2 sequences are SQVTM and ANQGSEA. J was trimmed by 9 bases and V by 2 bases; bases with no gene match: 5. The CDR3 DNA sequence: TGCAGCGTTGAAAAACCGGGACTAGCGGGAGGTGAGCAGTTCTTC. Residues: CSVEKPGLAGGEQFF.